A single T cell receptor (beta chain) is shown here with its context. What it binds is unknown. These data belong to a study of shared clonotypes between healthy human individuals. Assay used: immunoSEQ multiplex PCR; TCRdb lists only in-frame clones, some missing. The sample gives about 2.2 million clones, about 93% of which show up once; under 2% is in the top ten. In the naive CD8 group, cells lacked CD45RO and were positively selected for CCR7, so terminally differentiated effector memory CD45RA+ cells were left out. Points from the study as a whole: Clonotypes not shared had lower generation probabilities than those common to all four donors.

This TCR was sampled from a man aged 18 to 29 in good health. Some clones in this sample may be carry-over from other donors' samples. The sequenced material came from naive CD8+ T cells from PBMCs.

CDR3 nucleotide sequence: TGTGCCAGCAGCTCGGGGAACTCTGGGGCCAACGTCCTGACTTTC. This encodes CASSSGNSGANVLTF. V gene TRBV7-2 combines with J gene TRBJ2-6; D may be TRBD2 (5 bases). Germline assignment: CDR1 SGHTA and CDR2 FQGNSA. The germline V and J ends were trimmed by 4 bases and 0 bases, with 7 bases remaining between them. This CDR3 region has 15 residues.